This TCR beta chain was sequenced during a study of molecular identifiers for immune sequencing clone quantification. Study at large: The replicates split RNA from around 18,000 or 91,000 naive CD8 cells five ways and sequenced four. Whole-study results and caveats: Clones carrying above 20 RNA copies accounted for over 98% of effector molecules, under 1% in naive cells.

Germline values: CDR1 LNHDA, CDR2 SQIVND (reference sequence). Trimming removed 4 bases from V and 2 bases from J; junction bases left unmatched: 7. CDR3 length equals 15 residues. This clonotype was seen many times. Its specificity is not known. Naive CD8 library inputs spanned 20,000 to 1,000,000 sorted cells and 10%, 30% or 50% RNA. TCRdb re-called the PCR reads through MiXCR, storing one row per CDR3 protein. In the table there are 88,000 or so distinct CDR3 sequences, over 20% of which are singletons. The sequenced sample was naive CD8+ T cells from blood, with Jurkat cell RNA spiked in. The subset was: FACS-sorted CD8+CD4-CCR7+CD45RA+ naive T cells. This sequence was found in a human donor in good health. Some libraries in this study had Jurkat cell RNA spiked in. This chain uses TRBV19 with TRBJ2-7; 8 nucleotides match TRBD1. The CDR3 loop reads CASSSAGTGPYEQYF. CDR3 DNA sequence: TGTGCCAGTAGTAGCGCCGGGACAGGACCCTACGAGCAGTACTTC.